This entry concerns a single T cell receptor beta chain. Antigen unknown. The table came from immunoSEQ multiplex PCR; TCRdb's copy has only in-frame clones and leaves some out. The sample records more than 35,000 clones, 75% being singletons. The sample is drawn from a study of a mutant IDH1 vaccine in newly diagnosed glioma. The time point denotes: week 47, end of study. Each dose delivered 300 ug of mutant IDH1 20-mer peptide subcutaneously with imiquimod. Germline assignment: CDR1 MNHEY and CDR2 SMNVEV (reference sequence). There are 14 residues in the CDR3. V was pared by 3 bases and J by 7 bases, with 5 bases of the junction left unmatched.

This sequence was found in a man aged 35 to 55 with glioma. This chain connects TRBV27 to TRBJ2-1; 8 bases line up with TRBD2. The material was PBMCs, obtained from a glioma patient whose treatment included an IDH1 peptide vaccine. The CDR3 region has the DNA TGTGCCAGCAGTTTTGTGACTAGCGCTAATGAGCAGTTCTTC. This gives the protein CASSFVTSANEQFF.